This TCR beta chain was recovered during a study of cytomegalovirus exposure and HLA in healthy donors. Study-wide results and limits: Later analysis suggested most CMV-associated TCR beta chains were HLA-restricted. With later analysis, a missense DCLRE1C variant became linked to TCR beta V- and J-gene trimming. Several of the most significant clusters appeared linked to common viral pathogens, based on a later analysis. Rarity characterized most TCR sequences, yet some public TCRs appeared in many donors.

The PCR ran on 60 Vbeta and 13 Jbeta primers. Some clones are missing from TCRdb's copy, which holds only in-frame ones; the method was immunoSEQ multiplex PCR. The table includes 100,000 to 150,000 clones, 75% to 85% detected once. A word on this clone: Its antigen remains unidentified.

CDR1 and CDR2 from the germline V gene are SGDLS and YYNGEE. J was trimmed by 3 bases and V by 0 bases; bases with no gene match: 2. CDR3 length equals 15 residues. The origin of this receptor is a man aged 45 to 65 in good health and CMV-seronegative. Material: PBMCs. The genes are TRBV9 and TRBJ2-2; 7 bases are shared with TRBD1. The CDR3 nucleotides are TGTGCCAGCAGCGTAGGAGGGACAGACACCGGGGAGCTGTTTTTT. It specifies CASSVGGTDTGELFF.